These 4 T cell receptor beta chains originate from one sample sequenced in a study of regulatory and conventional T cells in RAG deficiency. Some clones are missing from TCRdb's copy, which holds only in-frame ones; the method was immunoSEQ multiplex PCR. The sample shows over 7,500 clones, around 80% of them seen only once. The sample was also reused in another study, on regulatory T cells. That work contributes: The PCR used 52 TRBV and 13 TRBJ primers.

Source material: CD8+ T cells sorted from blood. The receptors here all came from a human donor in good health.

V gene TRBV2 combines with J gene TRBJ1-5, with D possibly matching TRBD1 (5 bases). The CDR3 runs 12 residues. Germline V gene lookup returns CDR1 SNHLY and CDR2 FYNNEI. Trimming stripped 5 bases from V and 9 bases from J, with 11 bases between. CDR3 sequence reads: CASSPGRGPQHF. The CDR3 nucleotides read TGTGCCAGCAGTCCAGGGCGGGGGCCCCAGCATTTT.

This chain joins TRBV19 and TRBJ1-1; TRBD1 might be the D (6 bases). This CDR3 has 14 residues. Germline CDR1 LNHDA, CDR2 SQIVND (reference sequence). Deletions cut 4 bases from V and 1 base from J, with 10 bases between. CDR3: CASSRTVANTEAFF. The CDR3 region has the DNA TGTGCCAGTAGTAGGACAGTTGCGAACACTGAAGCTTTCTTT.

The J gene is TRBJ2-6, the V gene TRBV28; no definite D call. This CDR3 has 19 residues. The germline CDR1 and CDR2 sequences are MDHEN and SYDVKM. Trimming took off 6 bases at V and 1 base at J, with 22 bases between the two ends. CDR3 bases: TGTGCCAGCAGACCCCCCGAGGCCTACCCCGATTCTGGGGCCAACGTCCTGACTTTC. Translation gives CASRPPEAYPDSGANVLTF. The whole variable domain, remainder taken from reference TRBV28 and TRBJ2-6, is DVKVTQSSRYLVKRTGEKVFLECVQDMDHENMFWYRQDPGLGLRLIYFSYDVKMKEKGDIPEGYSVSREKKERFSLILESASTNQTSMYLCASRPPEAYPDSGANVLTFGAGSRLTVL.

The V gene is TRBV27, the J gene TRBJ2-3; D not certain. The CDR3 contains 12 residues. Germline V gene lookup returns CDR1 MNHEY and CDR2 SMNVEV (reference sequence). V was shortened by 8 bases and J by 6 bases, with 12 bases between the two germline ends. CDR3 amino acids: CASGFGWDTQYF. In nucleotides, the CDR3 is TGTGCCAGCGGATTTGGATGGGATACGCAGTATTTT.